Below are 10 T cell receptor beta chains sequenced from a single sample in a study of CD8+CD57+ T cells in acquired aplastic anemia. Genomic DNA provided the template from which TCR beta VDJ and CDR3 profiles were obtained. TCRdb re-derived calls from the reads in MiXCR, one entry per CDR3 protein. The sample lists about 420,000 distinct CDR3 sequences, around 72% occurring once. Sample: sorted CD4+, CD8+, or CD8+CD57+ T cells (not recorded which) from PBMCs. The receptors derive from a human donor in good health, serving as a control.

The CDR3 region has the DNA TGTGCCAGCAGCTTAGTCCAGGGACCTACTGGGGAGCTGTTTTTT. Residues: CASSLVQGPTGELFF. The rearrangement uses TRBV7-2 and TRBJ2-2; D possibly uses TRBD1 or TRBD2 (5 bases each). CDR3 size: 15 residues. Germline V gene data show CDR1 as SGHTA and CDR2 as FQGNSA. V was pared by 1 base and J by 8 bases, with 14 bases between.

V is TRBV7-2 and J is TRBJ1-3; D is possibly TRBD1 (6 bases). V lost 5 bases to trimming and J lost 13 bases, with 18 bases between them. The germline V gene encodes CDR1 SGHTA and CDR2 FQGNSA. This CDR3 has 13 amino acids. The CDR3 loop is CASSAPTGSGIYF. The DNA for the CDR3 is TGTGCCAGCAGCGCCCCGACAGGAAGCGGTATATATTTT.

Comment on this clonotype: One junction end does not reproduce the germline sequence, and a read error may be involved. The chain couples TRBV9 to TRBJ2-1; a possible D gene is TRBD1 (6 bases). Germline V gene sequence: CDR1 SGDLS, CDR2 YYNGEE. This CDR3 region has 13 residues. The CDR3 is CASSTDQGTAYGF. The CDR3 DNA sequence: TGTGCCAGCAGCACGGACCAGGGGACGGCCTATGGCTTC.

This clonotype was seen only once. The V call is TRBV24-1, the J call TRBJ1-2; no reliable D call. This CDR3 is 14 amino acids long. CDR1 is KGHDR, CDR2 SFDVKD, per germline. V was shortened by 1 base and J by 7 bases, with 12 bases between the two germline ends. The CDR3 coding sequence is TGTGCCACCAGTGATTTCTCCGGGATCGGTGGCTACACCTTC. Translation: CATSDFSGIGGYTF.

The CDR3 region has the DNA TGTGCCAGCAGCTTAATGGGAGGCGGGGAGCTGTTTTTT. It yields the protein CASSLMGGGELFF. The rearrangement joins TRBV7-7 to TRBJ2-2, with D possibly being TRBD2 (6 bases). The CDR3 is 13 amino acids. The germline CDR1 and CDR2 sequences are SSHAT and FNYEAQ (reference sequence). The V end lost 2 bases, the J end lost 7 bases, and 8 bases lay between the germline ends.

This clonotype has ten or more counts. The chain combines TRBV29-1 with TRBJ1-1; no clear D. The V and J ends lost 4 bases and 2 bases respectively, with 8 bases between them. The CDR3 length is 12 residues. Germline V gene data show CDR1 as SQVTM and CDR2 as ANQGSEA. The CDR3 DNA is TGCAGCGTTGTTTTCTCAAACACTGAAGCTTTCTTT. It codes for CSVVFSNTEAFF.

The CDR3 DNA is TGTGCCAGCAGCCGCGACAGGGGAGAGGGACGAGCAGTATATTTT. It codes for CASSRDRGEGRAVYF. This sequence joins TRBV7-2 and TRBJ2-3; TRBD1 agrees at 8 bases. Germline trimming cut 5 bases from V and 15 bases from J; bases unmatched to any gene: 19. Germline CDR1 reads SGHTA; CDR2 reads FQGNSA. This CDR3 has 15 residues.

This clonotype appeared once. The V call is TRBV9, the J call TRBJ1-1, with 9 bases identical to TRBD1. J lost 4 bases, V lost 3 bases, and 10 bases had no gene match. Germline CDR1 is SGDLS and CDR2 is YYNGEE. There are 16 residues in the CDR3. The CDR3 spells CASSAIGNRGLTEAFF. The CDR3 DNA reads as TGTGCCAGCAGCGCAATAGGCAACAGGGGGCTCACTGAAGCTTTCTTT.

This clonotype has ten or more counts. The chain is built from TRBV6-5 and TRBJ1-2; 8 nucleotides align to TRBD1. Germline V gene lookup returns CDR1 MNHEY and CDR2 SVGAGI. This CDR3 region has 14 residues. With 6 bases clipped from V and 6 bases from J, the junction kept 9 bases outside the gene matches. CDR3 sequence: CASSMTQGGDGYTF. As DNA, the CDR3 is TGTGCCAGCAGCATGACACAGGGGGGGGATGGCTACACCTTC.

Remarks on this clonotype: Because it lacks the conserved phenylalanine or tryptophan at the end, this CDR3 is likely a read error. The V and J genes are TRBV5-5 and TRBJ1-5; D gene uncertain. Germline CDR1 reads SGHKS; CDR2 reads YYEKEE (reference sequence). The CDR3 has 14 residues. The DNA of the CDR3 is TGTGCCAGCAGCTTGGAAGGAGGTAATCAGACCCAGCATTCT. Amino acid sequence: CASSLEGGNQTQHS.